These T cell receptor beta chains were read from a single sample in a study of blood T cell repertoires in COVID-19. The repertoire was sequenced with immunoSEQ multiplex PCR; TCRdb's copy has only in-frame clones and lacks some. The sample has 300,000 to 350,000 clones; roughly 86% are singletons. Specimen: peripheral blood. Receptor source: a man aged 30 to 45 with COVID-19, enrolled during active disease. Both conserved end residues are part of each CDR3. The D gene is left open where the match is weak. Only some rows state a clone size, as once, few, many or a class for expanded clones.

cdr3_length d_call j_call v_call clone_size cdr3_aa cdr3_nt
16 TRBD1 TRBJ2-7 TRBV5-5 . CASRHGRDRGLTEQYF TGTGCCAGCAGACACGGACGAGACAGGGGGCTCACCGAGCAGTACTTC
15 TRBD2 TRBJ2-1 TRBV18 . CASSPGEGTYNEQFF TGTGCCAGCTCACCGGGGGAGGGGACCTACAATGAGCAGTTCTTC
15 . TRBJ1-1 TRBV7-9 . CASSLVTGSNTEAFF TGTGCCAGCAGCTTAGTAACAGGGTCGAACACTGAAGCTTTCTTT
10 . TRBJ1-2 TRBV7-9 few CASSLYGYTF TGTGCCAGCAGCCTCTATGGCTACACCTTC
16 . TRBJ1-3 TRBV18 . CASSPPRQSSGNTIYF TGTGCCAGCTCACCACCGCGGCAGAGCTCTGGAAACACCATATATTTT
14 . TRBJ2-7 TRBV27 . CASSLHGKGYEQYF TGTGCCAGCAGTTTACACGGGAAGGGCTACGAGCAGTACTTC
24 . TRBJ2-1 TRBV4-2 . CASTPTPRFNGGTLRGASFHEQFF TGTGCCAGCACCCCAACCCCCAGGTTCAACGGGGGTACTCTACGAGGGGCCAGTTTCCATGAGCAGTTCTTC
14 TRBD1 TRBJ2-2 TRBV2 . CASGDRGDTGELFF TGTGCCAGCGGGGACAGGGGAGACACCGGGGAGCTGTTTTTT
15 TRBD2 TRBJ2-2 TRBV5-1 . CASSLVAGGTGELFF TGCGCCAGCAGCTTGGTAGCGGGAGGTACCGGGGAGCTGTTTTTT
13 . TRBJ2-7 TRBV7-8 . CASSFAGNNEQYF TGTGCCAGCAGCTTCGCAGGGAACAACGAGCAGTACTTC
15 . TRBJ2-5 TRBV7-2 . CASSLALHNQETQYF TGTGCCAGCAGCCTCGCCCTGCACAACCAAGAGACCCAGTACTTC